A single sample gave rise to the 23 T cell receptor beta chains below, sequenced in a study of blood T cells in healthy people across ages. Primed by a sample-barcoded 5' primer and a J-beta primer mix, a second PCR proceeded for about 6 to 12 cycles. In TCRdb, the 5' RACE reads were re-called with MiXCR into one record per CDR3 protein. Here the sample spans 900,000 to 950,000 distinct CDR3 sequences, approximately 32% being singletons. This sample was shared with a second study, whose subject was T cells of mothers and their children.

The specimen was blood. The source of these receptors is a woman in her 40s in good health.

The chain carries TRBV7-2 and TRBJ2-1, with D perhaps matching TRBD1 (5 bases). Trimming removed 4 bases at V and 7 bases at J, with 20 bases between. In germline, CDR1 is SGHTA, CDR2 FQGNSA. The CDR3 totals 16 residues. In DNA, the CDR3 is TGTGCCAGCAGCTCGATCATTAGTACAGGTAAAAATGAGCAGTTCTTC. Translation: CASSSIISTGKNEQFF.

Details on this clonotype: This sequence may be a read error, since a much larger clone differs from it by one base. The V gene is TRBV9, the J gene TRBJ2-1; D is ambiguous. Germline values: CDR1 SGDLS, CDR2 YYNGEE. The CDR3 is made up of 12 amino acids. Between the trimmed V and J ends, which lost 2 bases and 10 bases, there was a span of 10 bases. The CDR3 bases are TGTGCCAGCAGCGTCAACAACTACGAGCAGTTCTTC. Residues: CASSVNNYEQFF.

The chain has TRBV14 and TRBJ1-1; a possible D gene is TRBD1 (5 bases). Trimming removed 1 base at V and 5 bases at J, with 8 bases between. The CDR3 loop spans 13 amino acids. Germline CDR1 is SGHDN and CDR2 is FVKESK. The chain's CDR3 is CASSQGGETEAFF. Written as DNA, the CDR3 is TGTGCCAGCAGCCAAGGGGGCGAGACTGAAGCTTTCTTT.

There are a few counts of this clonotype. The chain links TRBV6-2 or TRBV6-3 to TRBJ2-7; D is unresolved. The CDR3 extends over 14 amino acids. The germline V gene encodes CDR1 MNHEY and CDR2 SVGEGT. The V end was cut by 1 base, the J end by 0 bases, with 7 bases between. CDR3 loop: CASSYLASSYEQYF. The CDR3 DNA sequence: TGTGCCAGCAGTTACTTGGCCAGCTCCTACGAGCAGTACTTC.

V and J are TRBV7-9 and TRBJ2-1; a weak D match, TRBD1 (5 bases). Germline-derived CDR1 and CDR2 are SEHNR and FQNEAQ (reference sequence). The CDR3 totals 14 residues. Trimming left V 4 bases short and J 12 bases short, with 19 bases between. Written as DNA, the CDR3 is TGTGCCAGCAGCTCCTCCGAAAGGGGAACTCGGCAGTTCTTC. Translated: CASSSSERGTRQFF.

Many counts were recorded for this clonotype. The rearrangement uses TRBV6-5 and TRBJ2-4, with D unresolved. V lost 6 bases, J lost 8 bases, and 17 bases lay in between. CDR3 length: 14 residues. Germline CDR1 reads MNHEY; CDR2 reads SVGAGI. Here the CDR3 reads CASSRWWDEDIQYF. The CDR3 nucleotides read TGTGCCAGCAGCCGGTGGTGGGATGAGGACATTCAGTACTTC.

V is TRBV7-2 and J is TRBJ1-2; D is possibly TRBD1 (6 bases). The CDR3 extends over 16 amino acids. Germline V gene sequence: CDR1 SGHTA, CDR2 FQGNSA. V lost 0 bases, J lost 0 bases, and 11 bases lay in between. The CDR3 DNA follows: TGTGCCAGCAGCTTAGCAGGGGGAAGGTCTAACTATGGCTACACCTTC. This translates into CASSLAGGRSNYGYTF. The full variable domain, in which reference TRBV7-2 and TRBJ1-2 provide the parts outside the CDR3, is GAGVSQSPSNKVTEKGKDVELRCDPISGHTALYWYRQSLGQGLEFLIYFQGNSAPDKSGLPSDRFSAERTGGSVSTLTIQRTQQEDSAVYLCASSLAGGRSNYGYTFGSGTRLTVV.

This clonotype was counted between two and nine times. The chain carries TRBV7-2 and TRBJ1-3, with D possibly being TRBD1 (5 bases). Germline V gives CDR1 SGHTA, CDR2 FQGNSA. Trimming left V 5 bases short and J 0 bases short, with 14 bases between. The CDR3 is 16 residues long. The DNA for the CDR3 is TGTGCCAGCAGCAAGGACATCGTCCTCTCTGGAAACACCATATATTTT. It encodes CASSKDIVLSGNTIYF.

About this clonotype: Germline is not matched at one junction end, which may reflect a read error. The chain uses TRBV7-2 and TRBJ1-2; D remains unclear. Germline V CDR1 and CDR2: SGHTA, FQGNSA. This CDR3 is 14 amino acids long. The CDR3 loop reads CASSLFTANYGHTF. The CDR3 nucleotides read TGTGCCAGCAGCTTATTCACGGCTAACTATGGCCACACCTTC.

The sample holds a few counts of this clonotype. The chain employs TRBV6-1 and TRBJ1-1; the match to TRBD1 covers 7 bases. Per the germline V gene, CDR1 is MNHNS and CDR2 is SASEGT. The junction had 20 bases not matched to a gene; V was cut back by 6 bases and J by 1 base. The CDR3 covers 19 residues. CDR3 nucleotides: TGTGCCAGCAGGGGCGGACAGGCCCTACTAAATTTTTGGAACACTGAAGCTTTCTTT. This gives the protein CASRGGQALLNFWNTEAFF.

Of note for this clonotype: A junction boundary mismatches the germline segment, possibly from a read error. The chain is built from TRBV10-3 and TRBJ1-1; D remains ambiguous. Germline loops: CDR1 ENHRY, CDR2 SYGVKD. The CDR3 runs 13 residues. CDR3 nucleotides: TGTGCCATCAACGGGCTAGGGAACACTGGAGCTTTCTTT. Residues: CAINGLGNTGAFF.

The chain links TRBV7-2 to TRBJ2-7; the D gene is possibly TRBD1 (5 bases). The end of the DNA is better explained by TRBJ2-5, so the J call may be wrong. The CDR3 runs 13 residues. The germline CDR1 and CDR2 sequences are SGHTA and FQGNSA. CDR3 amino acids: CASSIDRQETQYF. The CDR3 nucleotides are TGTGCCAGCAGCATCGACAGACAAGAGACCCAGTACTTC.

The rearrangement links TRBV7-8 to TRBJ2-3, with D hard to call. The CDR3 spans 14 residues. CDR1 SGHVS and CDR2 FQNEAQ come from the germline V gene. Trimming took 5 bases from V and 4 from J, leaving 13 bases between them. CDR3 in DNA: TGTGCCAGCAGCCCACCCCGGAGCCCAGATACGCAGTATTTT. It codes for CASSPPRSPDTQYF. Supplemented by reference TRBV7-8 and TRBJ2-3, the full variable domain reads GAGVSQSPRYKVAKRGQDVALRCDPISGHVSLFWYQQALGQGPEFLTYFQNEAQLDKSGLPSDRFFAERPEGSVSTLKIQRTQQEDSAVYLCASSPPRSPDTQYFGPGTRLTVL.

This clonotype was observed a handful of times. The genes are TRBV25-1 and TRBJ2-4; D is unresolved. Matching the DNA end better, TRBJ2-7 makes the J call doubtful. The CDR3 spans 10 residues. From germline, CDR1 is MGHDK and CDR2 SYGVNS. The CDR3 nucleotides read TGTGCCAGCGGAGACCCCGAGCAGTACTTC. Its protein product is CASGDPEQYF.

Concerning this clonotype: Just one base apart from a much larger clone, this may be a read error. This is likely a read error, given that the CDR3 carries no conserved phenylalanine or tryptophan at its end. V is TRBV18 and J is TRBJ2-5; tentative D call: TRBD2 (5 bases). The V end was cut by 6 bases, the J end by 9 bases, with 14 bases between. CDR3 length: 12 amino acids. Germline V gene data show CDR1 as KGHSH and CDR2 as LQKENI. The CDR3 protein is CASSPTDLSQYC. CDR3 DNA: TGTGCCAGCTCTCCTACGGACTTATCCCAGTACTGC.

This clonotype was picked up many times. The V call is TRBV10-3, the J call TRBJ2-1; no clear D. Trimming left V 6 bases short and J 4 bases short, with 7 bases between. CDR3 length equals 12 residues. The germline V gene has CDR1 ENHRY and CDR2 SYGVKD. CDR3 DNA sequence: TGTGCCATCAGCGGCAATTACAATGAGCAGTTCTTC. It codes for CAISGNYNEQFF.

The DNA of the CDR3 is TGTGCCAGCAGTTTAGTGTCGACAGGGACTGGAAACACCATATATTTT. Protein: CASSLVSTGTGNTIYF. The rearrangement links TRBV12-3 or TRBV12-4 to TRBJ1-3; 7 nucleotides match TRBD1. The CDR3 has 16 residues. Trimming removed 1 base from V and 2 bases from J; junction bases left unmatched: 5.

This clonotype occurred many times. V gene TRBV7-9 combines with J gene TRBJ2-3; D not certain. There are 13 residues in the CDR3. The V end lost 8 bases, the J end lost 0 bases, and 9 bases lay between the germline ends. Germline loops: CDR1 SEHNR, CDR2 FQNEAQ (reference sequence). The CDR3 here is CASARQSTDTQYF. The CDR3 DNA reads as TGTGCCAGCGCAAGGCAGAGCACAGATACGCAGTATTTT.

The J gene is TRBJ1-2, the V gene TRBV6-1, with D maybe TRBD1 (5 bases). CDR1 and CDR2 (germline): MNHNS, SASEGT. V dropped 2 bases and J dropped 6 bases, with 13 bases sitting between them. The CDR3 is 14 amino acids. CDR3 nucleotide sequence: TGTGCCAGCAGTGAATCTTCAGGGTATAATGGCTACACCTTC. This codes for CASSESSGYNGYTF.

This sequence joins TRBV20-1 and TRBJ2-7; 11 positions agree with TRBD2. The CDR3 totals 14 residues. V lost 2 bases to trimming and J lost 5 bases; unmatched junction nucleotides: 5. Looked up from germline, CDR1 is DFQATT and CDR2 is SNEGSKA (reference sequence). CDR3 sequence reads: CSARQASGGNEQYF. Here the CDR3 DNA reads TGCAGTGCTAGACAGGCTAGCGGGGGGAACGAGCAGTACTTC.

V usage is TRBV5-1 and J usage is TRBJ2-1; maybe TRBD2 (6 bases). The CDR3 totals 15 residues. V was cut by 1 base and J by 5 bases, with 13 bases left in between. Looked up from germline, CDR1 is SGHRS and CDR2 is YFSETQ. The CDR3 region is CASSLRGIPNNEQFF. CDR3 nucleotide sequence: TGCGCCAGCAGCTTGCGGGGGATTCCGAACAATGAGCAGTTCTTC. The whole variable domain, remainder taken from reference TRBV5-1 and TRBJ2-1, is KAGVTQTPRYLIKTRGQQVTLSCSPISGHRSVSWYQQTPGQGLQFLFEYFSETQRNKGNFPGRFSGRQFSNSRSEMNVSTLELGDSALYLCASSLRGIPNNEQFFGPGTRLTVL.

This clonotype occurred many times. CDR3 DNA: TGTGCCAGCAGCTCCTCCTACTCCTACGAGCAGTACTTC. It is translated as CASSSSYSYEQYF. This chain links TRBV7-2 with TRBJ2-7; D unresolved. In germline, CDR1 is SGHTA, CDR2 FQGNSA. This CDR3 comprises 13 residues. Trimming removed 4 bases from V and 0 bases from J, with 7 bases in between. Variable domain in full (rest from reference TRBV7-2 and TRBJ2-7): GAGVSQSPSNKVTEKGKDVELRCDPISGHTALYWYRQSLGQGLEFLIYFQGNSAPDKSGLPSDRFSAERTGGSVSTLTIQRTQQEDSAVYLCASSSSYSYEQYFGPGTRLTVT.

This chain links TRBV29-1 with TRBJ1-2, with unresolved D. Germline assignment: CDR1 SQVTM and CDR2 ANQGSEA. V was cut by 7 bases and J by 10 bases, with 13 bases left in between. This CDR3 has 10 residues. CDR3 coding DNA: TGCAGCGGGGGAGAGGTGGACTACACCTTC. It yields the protein CSGGEVDYTF.